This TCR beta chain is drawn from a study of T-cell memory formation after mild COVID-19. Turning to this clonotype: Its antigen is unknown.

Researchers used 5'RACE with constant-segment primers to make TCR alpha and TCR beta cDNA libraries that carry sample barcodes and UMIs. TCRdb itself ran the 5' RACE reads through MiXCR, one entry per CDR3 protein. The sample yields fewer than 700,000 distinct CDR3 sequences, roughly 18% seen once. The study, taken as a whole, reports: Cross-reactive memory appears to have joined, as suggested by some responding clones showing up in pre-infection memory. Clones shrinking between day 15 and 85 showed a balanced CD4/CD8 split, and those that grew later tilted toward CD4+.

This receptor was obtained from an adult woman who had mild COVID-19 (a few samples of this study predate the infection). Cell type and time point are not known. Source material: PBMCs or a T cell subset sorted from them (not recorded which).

DNA for the CDR3: TGTGCCAGCAGCCAGTTATATGGCTACACCTTC. Translation gives CASSQLYGYTF. The chain couples TRBV12-3 or TRBV12-4 to TRBJ1-2; D is uncertain. V lost 6 bases and J 5 bases, leaving 7 bases between the germline ends. This CDR3 comprises 11 residues.